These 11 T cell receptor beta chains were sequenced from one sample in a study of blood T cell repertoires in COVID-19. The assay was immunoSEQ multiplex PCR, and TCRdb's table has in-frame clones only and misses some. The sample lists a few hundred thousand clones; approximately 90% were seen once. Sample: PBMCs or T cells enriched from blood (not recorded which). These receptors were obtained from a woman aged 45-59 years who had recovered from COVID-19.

The CDR3 region is CATSDSGYRRQYF. CDR3 nucleotide sequence: TGTGCCACCAGTGATTCAGGGTACCGGCGTCAGTACTTC. The V call is TRBV24-1, the J call TRBJ2-4, with D possibly being TRBD1 (5 bases). V lost 2 bases and J 12 bases, leaving 13 bases between the germline ends. In germline, CDR1 is KGHDR, CDR2 SFDVKD. CDR3 length equals 13 residues.

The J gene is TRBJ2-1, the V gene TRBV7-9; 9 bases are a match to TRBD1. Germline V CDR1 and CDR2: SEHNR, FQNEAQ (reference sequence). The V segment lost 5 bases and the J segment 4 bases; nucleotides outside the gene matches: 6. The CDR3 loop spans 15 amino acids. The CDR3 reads CASSRGTGIYNEQFF. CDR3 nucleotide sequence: TGTGCCAGCAGCCGAGGGACAGGGATATACAATGAGCAGTTCTTC. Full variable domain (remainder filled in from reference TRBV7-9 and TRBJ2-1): DTGVSQNPRHKITKRGQNVTFRCDPISEHNRLYWYRQTLGQGPEFLTYFQNEAQLEKSRLLSDRFSAERPKGSFSTLEIQRTEQGDSAMYLCASSRGTGIYNEQFFGPGTRLTVL.

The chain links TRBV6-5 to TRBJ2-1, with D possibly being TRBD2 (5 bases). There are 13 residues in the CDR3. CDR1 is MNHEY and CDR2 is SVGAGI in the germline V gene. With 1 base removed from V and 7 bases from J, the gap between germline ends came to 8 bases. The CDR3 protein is CASSYLTRNEQFF. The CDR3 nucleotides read TGTGCCAGCAGTTACTTAACTAGGAATGAGCAGTTCTTC.

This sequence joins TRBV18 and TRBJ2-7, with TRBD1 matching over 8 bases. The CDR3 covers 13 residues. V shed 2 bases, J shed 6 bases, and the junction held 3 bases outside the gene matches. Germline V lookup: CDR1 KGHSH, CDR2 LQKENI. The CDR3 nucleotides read TGTGCCAGCTCACCAATGACAGGGGCCGAGCAGTACTTC. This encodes CASSPMTGAEQYF.

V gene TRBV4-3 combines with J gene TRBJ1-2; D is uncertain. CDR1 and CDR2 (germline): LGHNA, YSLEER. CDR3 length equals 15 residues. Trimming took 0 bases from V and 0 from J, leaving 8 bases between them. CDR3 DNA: TGCGCCAGCAGCCAAGATCCAGCGGCTAACTATGGCTACACCTTC. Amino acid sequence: CASSQDPAANYGYTF.

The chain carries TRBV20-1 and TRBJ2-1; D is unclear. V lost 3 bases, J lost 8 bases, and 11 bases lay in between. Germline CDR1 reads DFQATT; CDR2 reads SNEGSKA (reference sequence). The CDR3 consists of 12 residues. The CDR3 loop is CSASSTVDEQFF. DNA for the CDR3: TGCAGTGCTAGTTCCACGGTGGATGAGCAGTTCTTC.

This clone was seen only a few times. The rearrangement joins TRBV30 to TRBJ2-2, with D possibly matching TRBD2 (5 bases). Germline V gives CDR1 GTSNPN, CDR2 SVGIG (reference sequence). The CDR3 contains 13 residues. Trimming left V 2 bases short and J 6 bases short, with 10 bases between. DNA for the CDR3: TGTGCCTGGAGTAGGAGGTCAGCCGGGGAGCTGTTTTTT. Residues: CAWSRRSAGELFF.

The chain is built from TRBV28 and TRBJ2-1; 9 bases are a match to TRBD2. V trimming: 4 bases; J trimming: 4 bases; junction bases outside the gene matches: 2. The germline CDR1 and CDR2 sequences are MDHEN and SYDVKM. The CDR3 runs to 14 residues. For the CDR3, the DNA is TGTGCCAGCAGTTCTAGCGGGAATTACAATGAGCAGTTCTTC. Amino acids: CASSSSGNYNEQFF.

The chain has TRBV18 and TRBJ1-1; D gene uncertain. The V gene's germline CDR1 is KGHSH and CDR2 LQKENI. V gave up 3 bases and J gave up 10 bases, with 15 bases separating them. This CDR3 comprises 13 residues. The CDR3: CASSPSADSIAFF. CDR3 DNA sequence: TGTGCCAGCTCACCCTCGGCCGACTCGATAGCTTTCTTT.

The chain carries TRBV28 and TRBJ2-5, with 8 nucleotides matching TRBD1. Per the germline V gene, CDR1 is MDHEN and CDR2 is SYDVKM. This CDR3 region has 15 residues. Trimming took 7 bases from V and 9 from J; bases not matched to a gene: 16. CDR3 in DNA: TGTGCCAGCACCCGGACAGGGTTTAAAGTTAGACCCCAGTACTTC. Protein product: CASTRTGFKVRPQYF.

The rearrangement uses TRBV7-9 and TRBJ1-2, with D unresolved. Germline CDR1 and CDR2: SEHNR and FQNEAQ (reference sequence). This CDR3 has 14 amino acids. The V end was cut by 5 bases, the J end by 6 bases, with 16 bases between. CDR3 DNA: TGTGCCAGCAGCGCGGACGGGAGGGTGGATGGCTACACCTTC. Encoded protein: CASSADGRVDGYTF.